These T cell receptor beta chains were read from a single sample in a study of blood T cell repertoires in COVID-19. Some clones are missing from TCRdb's copy, which holds only in-frame ones; the method was immunoSEQ multiplex PCR. The table includes over 150,000 clones, around nine tenths detected once. Sequenced sample: peripheral blood. The source of these receptors is a woman of 80 years or more with COVID-19, enrolled during active disease. CDR3s include the opening cysteine and the closing phenylalanine or tryptophan. The order of the fields is V gene, D gene, J gene, CDR3 DNA, CDR3 protein. D genes are given only for firm matches.

>TRBV6-6|TRBD1|TRBJ2-1
TGTGCCAGCAGGACAGGGGCGCGGCACAATGAGCAGTTCTTC
CASRTGARHNEQFF
>TRBV6-2/TRBV6-3|TRBD1|TRBJ1-5
TGTGCCAGCAGTGACAGGGACGGACAGCCCCAGCATTTT
CASSDRDGQPQHF
>TRBV7-2|NA|TRBJ2-3
TGTGCCAGCAGCTCAGGCGCTCAGTACACAGATACGCAGTATTTT
CASSSGAQYTDTQYF
>TRBV19|NA|TRBJ1-2
TGTGCCAGTAGTATCAAAGGGGCCCGGGGCTACACCTTC
CASSIKGARGYTF
>TRBV2|NA|TRBJ1-2
TGTGCCAGCAACAACCGGGACAAAGGGACCCCTAACTATGGCTACACCTTC
CASNNRDKGTPNYGYTF
>TRBV5-8|TRBD1|TRBJ2-1
TGTGCCAGCAGTTGGGCGAGCGGACAGGGGGATCCCAATGAGCAGTTCTTC
CASSWASGQGDPNEQFF
>TRBV6-5|NA|TRBJ1-3
TGTGCCAGCGGCGGGGAATTAAGACCCGGAAACACCATATATTTT
CASGGELRPGNTIYF
>TRBV19|NA|TRBJ2-7
TGTGCCAGTAGTATAGGGACAGCTACCGAGCAGTACTTC
CASSIGTATEQYF
>TRBV28|TRBD1|TRBJ2-7
TGTGCCAGCAGTTTCCGCCCAGGCAGGGGGCTTTACGAGCAGTACTTC
CASSFRPGRGLYEQYF
>TRBV6-2/TRBV6-3|NA|TRBJ1-2
TGTGCCAGCAGTCCCGGAATGGGAGCCTATGGCTACACCTTC
CASSPGMGAYGYTF
>TRBV27|TRBD1|TRBJ2-1
TGTGTCCATCCCCCGACAGGGTACCACAATGAGCAGTTCTTC
CVHPPTGYHNEQFF
>TRBV7-9|TRBD1|TRBJ1-4
TGTGCCAGCAGCCTGGGACAGGGGGATGAAAAACTGTTTTTT
CASSLGQGDEKLFF
>TRBV4-2|TRBD2|TRBJ2-7
TGTGCCAGCAGCGAACTTGCTAGCGGGCCCCACGAGCAGTACTTC
CASSELASGPHEQYF
>TRBV5-1|NA|TRBJ1-1
TGCGCCAGCAGCTTGGGGACATTGAACACTGAAGCTTTCTTT
CASSLGTLNTEAFF